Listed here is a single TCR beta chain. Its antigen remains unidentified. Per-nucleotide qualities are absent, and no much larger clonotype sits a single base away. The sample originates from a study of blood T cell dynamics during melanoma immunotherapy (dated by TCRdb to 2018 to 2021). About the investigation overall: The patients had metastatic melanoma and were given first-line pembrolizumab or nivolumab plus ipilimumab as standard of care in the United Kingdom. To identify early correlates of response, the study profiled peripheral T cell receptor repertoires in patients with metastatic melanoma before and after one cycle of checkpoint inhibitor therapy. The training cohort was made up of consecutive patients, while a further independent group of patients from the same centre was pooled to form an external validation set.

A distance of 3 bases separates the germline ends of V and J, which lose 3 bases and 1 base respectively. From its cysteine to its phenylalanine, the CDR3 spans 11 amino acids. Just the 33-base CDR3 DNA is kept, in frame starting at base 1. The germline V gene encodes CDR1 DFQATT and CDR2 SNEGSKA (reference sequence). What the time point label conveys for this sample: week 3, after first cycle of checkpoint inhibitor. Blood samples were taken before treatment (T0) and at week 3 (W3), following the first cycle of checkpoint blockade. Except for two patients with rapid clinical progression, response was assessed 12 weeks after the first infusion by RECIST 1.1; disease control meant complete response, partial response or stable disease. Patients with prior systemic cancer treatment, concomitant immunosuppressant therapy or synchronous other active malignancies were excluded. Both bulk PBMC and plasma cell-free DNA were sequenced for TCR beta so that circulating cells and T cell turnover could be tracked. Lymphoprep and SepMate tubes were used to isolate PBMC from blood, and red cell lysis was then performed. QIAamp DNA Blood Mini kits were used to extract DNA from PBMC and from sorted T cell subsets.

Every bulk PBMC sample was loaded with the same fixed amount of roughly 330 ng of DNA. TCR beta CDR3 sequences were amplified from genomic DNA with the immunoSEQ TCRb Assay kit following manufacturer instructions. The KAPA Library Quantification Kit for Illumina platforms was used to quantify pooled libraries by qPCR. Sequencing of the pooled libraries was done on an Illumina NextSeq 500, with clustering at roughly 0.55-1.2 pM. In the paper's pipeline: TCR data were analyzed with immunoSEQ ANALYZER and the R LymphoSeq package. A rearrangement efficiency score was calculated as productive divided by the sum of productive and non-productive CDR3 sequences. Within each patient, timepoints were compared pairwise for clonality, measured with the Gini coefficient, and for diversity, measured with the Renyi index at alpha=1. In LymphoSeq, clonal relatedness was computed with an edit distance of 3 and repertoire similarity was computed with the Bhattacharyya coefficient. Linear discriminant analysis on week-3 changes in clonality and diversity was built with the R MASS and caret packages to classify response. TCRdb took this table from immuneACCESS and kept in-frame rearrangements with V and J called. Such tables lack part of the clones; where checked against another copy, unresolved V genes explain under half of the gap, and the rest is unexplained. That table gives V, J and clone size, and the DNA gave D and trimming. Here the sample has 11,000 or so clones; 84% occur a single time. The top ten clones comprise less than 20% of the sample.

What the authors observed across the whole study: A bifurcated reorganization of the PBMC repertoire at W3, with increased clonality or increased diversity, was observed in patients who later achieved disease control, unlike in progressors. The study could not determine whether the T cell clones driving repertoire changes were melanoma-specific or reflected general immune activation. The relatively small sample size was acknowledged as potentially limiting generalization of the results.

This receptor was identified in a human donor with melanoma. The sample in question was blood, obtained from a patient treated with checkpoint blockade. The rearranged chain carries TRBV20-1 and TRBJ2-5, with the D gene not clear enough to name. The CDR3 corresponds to CSASPQETQYF. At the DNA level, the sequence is TGCAGTGCTAGTCCCCAAGAGACCCAGTACTTC.